The 6 T cell receptor beta chains below come from one sample, sequenced in a study of blood T cell repertoires in COVID-19 (dated by TCRdb to 2018 to 2021). The library was prepared using the immunoSEQ multiplex PCR assay. TCRdb provides this immuneACCESS table in a form limited to in-frame rearrangements. Some clones are lacking; in checked studies, under half of them reflect an unresolved V gene, and why the rest are absent is not known. The sample table shows 100,000 to 120,000 clones, and about 85% are seen once. Of the sample, roughly 5% falls within the top ten clones. Sample: peripheral blood. The source is a human donor in a cohort sampled during active COVID-19.

V and J are TRBV9 and TRBJ1-1; D is unclear. The CDR3 spans 14 residues. Trimming stripped 0 bases from V and 4 bases from J, with 10 bases between. Germline values: CDR1 SGDLS, CDR2 YYNGEE. CDR3: CASSVGVSSTEAFF. DNA for the CDR3: TGTGCCAGCAGCGTAGGGGTTAGCAGCACTGAAGCTTTCTTT.

The chain carries TRBV12-3 or TRBV12-4 and TRBJ1-3; D ambiguous. Trimming shortened V by 5 bases and J by 4 bases, and 6 bases separated the two germline ends. The CDR3 extends over 12 amino acids. This CDR3 reads CASSNLGNTIYF. For the CDR3, the DNA is TGTGCCAGCAGTAACTTAGGAAACACCATATATTTT.

The chain joins TRBV30 to TRBJ1-1; 9 nucleotides agree with TRBD1. J lost 4 bases, V lost 5 bases, and 8 bases had no gene match. CDR3 length equals 14 residues. Germline V gene sequence: CDR1 GTSNPN, CDR2 SVGIG (reference sequence). CDR3 protein: CAWGTGSSGTEAFF. In nucleotides, the CDR3 is TGTGCCTGGGGGACAGGGAGCAGCGGCACTGAAGCTTTCTTT.

This clone was observed a few times. CDR3 sequence: CASSPYATYNEQFF. CDR3 bases: TGTGCCAGCAGCCCGTACGCTACCTACAATGAGCAGTTCTTC. The chain joins TRBV3-1 (or the pseudogene TRBV3-2) to TRBJ2-1; the D is unclear. The germline V gene encodes CDR1 LGHDT and CDR2 YNNKEL (reference sequence). The CDR3 consists of 14 residues. The germline V and J ends were trimmed by 4 bases and 2 bases, with 9 bases remaining between them.

In this sample, this clone turned up once. The chain links TRBV6-5 to TRBJ2-7; 10 bases align to TRBD2. Germline lookup yields CDR1 MNHEY and CDR2 SVGAGI. Unmatched junction bases numbered 4, after V lost 7 bases and J lost 1 base. This CDR3 comprises 14 residues. This chain's CDR3 is CASKPGLASYEQYF. The CDR3 DNA sequence: TGTGCCAGCAAACCGGGACTAGCGTCCTACGAGCAGTACTTC.

CDR3 loop: CASSVEPVLSEAFF. CDR3 bases: TGTGCCAGCAGCGTAGAGCCCGTCCTTTCTGAAGCTTTCTTT. The chain links TRBV9 to TRBJ1-1; D not resolved. Germline-derived CDR1 and CDR2 are SGDLS and YYNGEE. The CDR3 has 14 residues. Between the trimmed V and J ends, which lost 0 bases and 6 bases, there was a span of 12 bases.